This is a list of T cell receptor beta chains from one sample in a study of graft-versus-host responses after intestinal transplantation. Measured with immunoSEQ multiplex PCR; TCRdb has only the in-frame clones, and not every one. The repertoire holds just under 100,000 clones, with approximately 92% as singletons. Sequencing used PBMCs, obtained about 450 days after intestinal transplant. These receptors originate from a human patient who received an intestinal transplant, so some T cells may come from the graft donor. Each CDR3 is given with its conserved first and last residue. Each record gives: clone size, V gene, J gene, D gene, CDR3 protein, CDR3 DNA. A D gene is named only where the DNA matches it firmly. A row's size may be missing; if present it is once, few, many or a size class.

abundance: once
v_gene: TRBV10-2
j_gene: TRBJ2-3
d_gene: -
CDR3aa: CASSESTTDTQYF
CDR3nt: TGCGCCAGCAGTGAGTCCACCACAGATACGCAGTATTTT

abundance: -
v_gene: TRBV7-8
j_gene: TRBJ1-3
d_gene: -
CDR3aa: CASSLMSVDSGNTIYF
CDR3nt: TGTGCCAGCAGCTTAATGTCGGTGGACTCTGGAAACACCATATATTTT

abundance: -
v_gene: TRBV5-1
j_gene: TRBJ2-5
d_gene: -
CDR3aa: CASSLGASTPQETQYF
CDR3nt: TGCGCCAGCAGCTTGGGGGCTAGCACCCCTCAGGAGACCCAGTACTTC

abundance: -
v_gene: TRBV5-1
j_gene: TRBJ1-1
d_gene: -
CDR3aa: CASSLSGGTEAFF
CDR3nt: TGCGCCAGCAGCTTGTCGGGGGGTACTGAAGCTTTCTTT

abundance: -
v_gene: TRBV5-6
j_gene: TRBJ1-1
d_gene: -
CDR3aa: CASSDPRGTEAFF
CDR3nt: TGTGCCAGCAGCGATCCGAGGGGCACTGAAGCTTTCTTT

abundance: -
v_gene: TRBV29-1
j_gene: TRBJ1-2
d_gene: -
CDR3aa: CSAGPGDQGYTF
CDR3nt: TGCAGCGCCGGACCAGGGGATCAAGGCTACACCTTC

abundance: -
v_gene: TRBV6-1
j_gene: TRBJ2-3
d_gene: TRBD1
CDR3aa: CASTTGVTDTQYF
CDR3nt: TGTGCCAGCACCACAGGGGTCACAGATACGCAGTATTTT

abundance: few
v_gene: TRBV6-5
j_gene: TRBJ2-3
d_gene: TRBD1
CDR3aa: CASSKGTGPTDTQYF
CDR3nt: TGTGCCAGCAGTAAGGGGACAGGGCCCACAGATACGCAGTATTTT

abundance: -
v_gene: TRBV7-2
j_gene: TRBJ2-7
d_gene: -
CDR3aa: CASSFKSFHEQYF
CDR3nt: TGTGCCAGCAGCTTTAAAAGCTTCCACGAGCAGTACTTC

abundance: -
v_gene: TRBV10-3
j_gene: TRBJ1-2
d_gene: -
CDR3aa: CAISGGLGYTF
CDR3nt: TGTGCCATCAGTGGGGGCCTGGGCTACACCTTC

abundance: -
v_gene: TRBV9
j_gene: TRBJ1-6
d_gene: -
CDR3aa: CASSAAGGPDSPLHF
CDR3nt: TGTGCCAGCAGCGCCGCCGGAGGCCCCGATTCACCCCTCCACTTT

abundance: few
v_gene: TRBV2
j_gene: TRBJ1-6
d_gene: -
CDR3aa: CASSDGLPSPLHF
CDR3nt: TGTGCCAGCAGTGACGGCCTTCCTTCACCCCTCCACTTT

abundance: -
v_gene: TRBV5-6
j_gene: TRBJ2-3
d_gene: -
CDR3aa: CASREGGTFSTDTQYF
CDR3nt: TGTGCCAGCAGAGAAGGGGGTACCTTTAGCACAGATACGCAGTATTTT

abundance: -
v_gene: TRBV10-3
j_gene: TRBJ2-6
d_gene: -
CDR3aa: CAINNRVSGANVLTF
CDR3nt: TGTGCCATCAACAACAGGGTGTCTGGGGCCAACGTCCTGACTTTC

abundance: -
v_gene: TRBV6-5
j_gene: TRBJ2-5
d_gene: -
CDR3aa: CASSYRVRETQYF
CDR3nt: TGTGCCAGCAGTTACAGGGTCCGAGAGACCCAGTACTTC